This T cell receptor (beta chain) was retrieved from a study of a mutant IDH1 vaccine in newly diagnosed glioma. Study overall: The start of vaccination came 4-6 weeks after radiotherapy alone, or with temozolomide cycles. Pretreatment consisted of radiotherapy, temozolomide, or both, with most receiving both.

CDR3 length: 14 amino acids. The V end lost 6 bases, the J end lost 4 bases, and 13 bases lay between the germline ends. Germline CDR1 MDHEN, CDR2 SYDVKM. TCRdb's table, derived via immunoSEQ multiplex PCR, lists solely in-frame clones and lacks some. The data contain 60,000 to 70,000 clones, under 85% of them singletons. For this clone: Its antigen is currently unknown.

Time point noted: week 47, end of study. Alongside topical imiquimod, each dose of vaccine comprised 300 ug of mutant IDH1 20-mer peptide. Astrocytomas found in donors were new, WHO grade 3 or 4, IDH1-mutant and ATRX-lost. Sequenced here: PBMCs, sampled from a glioma patient whose treatment included an IDH1 peptide vaccine. This receptor was identified in a man younger than 40 with glioma. V is TRBV28 and J is TRBJ1-5; D possibly corresponds to TRBD1 (5 bases). Written as DNA, the CDR3 is TGTGCCAGCAGCCCCAAGCGGGGGAATCAGCCCCAGCATTTT. Translation: CASSPKRGNQPQHF. The whole variable domain, remainder taken from reference TRBV28 and TRBJ1-5, is DVKVTQSSRYLVKRTGEKVFLECVQDMDHENMFWYRQDPGLGLRLIYFSYDVKMKEKGDIPEGYSVSREKKERFSLILESASTNQTSMYLCASSPKRGNQPQHFGDGTRLSIL.